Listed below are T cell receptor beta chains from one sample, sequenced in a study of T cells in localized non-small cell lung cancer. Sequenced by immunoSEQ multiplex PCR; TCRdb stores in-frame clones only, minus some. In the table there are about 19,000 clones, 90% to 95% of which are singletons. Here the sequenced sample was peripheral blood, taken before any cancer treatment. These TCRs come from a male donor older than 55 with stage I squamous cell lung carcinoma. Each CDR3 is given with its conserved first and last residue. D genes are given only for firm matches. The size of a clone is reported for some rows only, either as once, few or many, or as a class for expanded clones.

CASSPLGQGYTF | TGTGCCAGCTCACCCCTTGGACAGGGCTACACCTTC | NA | TRBV18 | NA | TRBJ1-2
CASSSGRASYEQYF | TGTGCCAGTAGTTCGGGACGGGCGTCCTACGAGCAGTACTTC | NA | TRBV19 | NA | TRBJ2-7
CASSFGQVVQETQYF | TGTGCCAGCAGCTTTGGACAGGTGGTTCAAGAGACCCAGTACTTC | TRBD1 | TRBV5-8 | NA | TRBJ2-5
CASSLTGTDSYEQYF | TGTGCCAGCAGCTTAACGGGGACGGACTCCTACGAGCAGTACTTC | NA | TRBV7-3 | NA | TRBJ2-7
CASSLAAANTGELFF | TGTGCCAGCAGTTTGGCAGCCGCGAACACCGGGGAGCTGTTTTTT | NA | TRBV28 | NA | TRBJ2-2
CASSFAGTGNTEAFF | TGTGCCAGCAGCTTCGCTGGGACAGGGAACACTGAAGCTTTCTTT | TRBD1 | TRBV7-2 | NA | TRBJ1-1
CASSLGGGLSYEQYF | TGTGCCAGCAGTTTAGGGGGAGGGCTCTCCTACGAGCAGTACTTC | TRBD2 | TRBV28 | NA | TRBJ2-7
CSVEDPEGQPSGSSYNEQFF | TGCAGCGTTGAAGATCCGGAGGGACAGCCTAGCGGGAGCTCCTACAATGAGCAGTTCTTC | TRBD2 | TRBV29-1 | NA | TRBJ2-1
CASPGWRRELNYEQYF | TGTGCCAGCCCCGGATGGCGACGGGAACTTAACTACGAGCAGTACTTC | NA | TRBV18 | NA | TRBJ2-7
CASSLYRGEQYF | TGCGCCAGCAGCCTGTACAGGGGCGAGCAGTACTTC | TRBD1 | TRBV4-3 | NA | TRBJ2-7
CASSFHSGKDTDTQYF | TGTGCCAGCAGTTTCCACAGCGGGAAGGACACAGATACGCAGTATTTT | TRBD2 | TRBV28 | NA | TRBJ2-3
CASSLEMMLPPSDYNEQFF | TGCGCCAGCAGCTTGGAAATGATGCTCCCCCCAAGTGACTACAATGAGCAGTTCTTC | NA | TRBV5-1 | NA | TRBJ2-1
CASSVDGVHEQYF | TGTGCCAGCAGCGTAGATGGGGTCCACGAGCAGTACTTC | NA | TRBV9 | NA | TRBJ2-7
CASSLGVAGVRETQYF | TGTGCCAGCAGCTTAGGGGTAGCGGGAGTAAGAGAGACCCAGTACTTC | TRBD2 | TRBV7-2 | NA | TRBJ2-5
CASSPSGAGGDGYTF | TGTGCCAGCAGCCCGTCCGGGGCAGGGGGCGACGGCTACACCTTC | TRBD1 | TRBV7-9 | NA | TRBJ1-2
CASSDGVTGGGYTF | TGTGCCAGCTCTGATGGCGTGACAGGGGGTGGCTACACCTTC | TRBD1 | TRBV6-5 | NA | TRBJ1-2
CASSLVFENTEAFF | TGTGCCAGCAGCTTAGTATTCGAGAACACTGAAGCTTTCTTT | NA | TRBV7-9 | NA | TRBJ1-1
CASSLVAQEGGTDTQYF | TGTGCCAGCAGCTTAGTTGCCCAAGAGGGTGGCACAGATACGCAGTATTTT | NA | TRBV11-2 | NA | TRBJ2-3
CASSVGGTSLETQYF | TGTGCCAGCAGCGTAGGAGGGACTAGCTTAGAGACCCAGTACTTC | TRBD2 | TRBV9 | NA | TRBJ2-5
CASSLRHANTEAFF | TGTGCCAGCAGCTTACGTCACGCGAACACTGAAGCTTTCTTT | NA | TRBV7-2 | NA | TRBJ1-1
CASLTGAGNTIYF | TGTGCCAGCCTAACAGGGGCTGGAAACACCATATATTTT | TRBD1 | TRBV2 | NA | TRBJ1-3
CASSFGTGDFYGYTF | TGCGCCAGCAGTTTCGGAACAGGGGATTTCTATGGCTACACCTTC | TRBD1 | TRBV10-1 | few | TRBJ1-2
CASSAGTRSPYNEQFF | TGTGCCAGCAGTGCGGGGACTAGGTCGCCCTACAATGAGCAGTTCTTC | TRBD2 | TRBV6-4 | few | TRBJ2-1
CASIPHEPQETQYF | TGTGCCAGCATTCCCCACGAGCCCCAAGAGACCCAGTACTTC | NA | TRBV28 | NA | TRBJ2-5
CASSEALSPEQFF | TGTGCCAGCAGTGAAGCGTTATCCCCTGAGCAGTTCTTC | NA | TRBV6-1 | NA | TRBJ2-1
CASSRASGTGQETQYF | TGTGCCAGCAGTCGAGCATCCGGGACGGGGCAAGAGACCCAGTACTTC | NA | TRBV7-3 | NA | TRBJ2-5
CASSMARGGQPQHF | TGTGCCAGCAGTATGGCCAGGGGAGGTCAGCCCCAGCATTTT | NA | TRBV2 | NA | TRBJ1-5
CASSPPSGGYQGYTF | TGTGCCAGCAGTCCACCATCAGGGGGATATCAGGGCTACACCTTC | TRBD1 | TRBV27 | NA | TRBJ1-2
CASSSLGASGNELYEQYF | TGTGCCAGCAGCTCCCTAGGGGCTAGCGGGAACGAACTTTACGAGCAGTACTTC | TRBD2 | TRBV7-2 | NA | TRBJ2-7
CAWSVRGFGGYTF | TGTGCCTGGAGTGTGAGAGGGTTTGGTGGCTACACCTTC | NA | TRBV30 | NA | TRBJ1-2
CASSQQVNQETQYF | TGTGCCAGCAGCCAACAAGTAAACCAAGAGACCCAGTACTTC | NA | TRBV7-7 | once | TRBJ2-5
CASRATGGINEQYF | TGTGCCAGTAGAGCGACAGGGGGTATCAACGAGCAGTACTTC | TRBD1 | TRBV19 | once | TRBJ2-7
CAWRGSGKGGETQYF | TGTGCCTGGAGGGGTAGCGGGAAGGGCGGCGAGACCCAGTACTTC | TRBD2 | TRBV30 | NA | TRBJ2-5
CASSSTGWNTEAFF | TGTGCCAGCAGCTCGACAGGGTGGAACACTGAAGCTTTCTTT | TRBD1 | TRBV7-6 | NA | TRBJ1-1
CASSLGGLFSGNTIYF | TGTGCCAGCAGCCTGGGAGGGCTTTTCTCTGGAAACACCATATATTTT | NA | TRBV6-6 | NA | TRBJ1-3
CASSQGLLPNTEAFF | TGCGCCAGCAGCCAAGGGCTCCTCCCGAACACTGAAGCTTTCTTT | NA | TRBV4-3 | NA | TRBJ1-1
CASSPTGGAIGYTF | TGTGCCAGCAGTCCAACTGGCGGGGCAATTGGCTACACCTTC | NA | TRBV5-5 | NA | TRBJ1-2
CAWNNLPETQYF | TGTGCCTGGAACAACCTCCCCGAGACCCAGTACTTC | NA | TRBV30 | NA | TRBJ2-5
CASSDGGRRSTDTQYF | TGTGCCAGCAGTGACGGCGGGAGGAGAAGCACAGATACGCAGTATTTT | TRBD2 | TRBV2 | NA | TRBJ2-3
CASNGQGMRDTEAFF | TGTGCCAGCAACGGACAGGGGATGCGGGATACTGAAGCTTTCTTT | TRBD1 | TRBV5-4 | NA | TRBJ1-1
CASSGRTGINQPQHF | TGTGCCAGCAGCGGGCGGACAGGGATTAATCAGCCCCAGCATTTT | TRBD1 | TRBV6-6 | NA | TRBJ1-5
CAWSVQDRQPQHF | TGTGCCTGGAGTGTACAGGACAGGCAGCCCCAGCATTTT | TRBD1 | TRBV30 | NA | TRBJ1-5
CATTPRRGTEAFF | TGTGCCACCACCCCACGACGGGGCACTGAAGCTTTCTTT | NA | TRBV15 | NA | TRBJ1-1
CSVGGLAGELFF | TGCAGCGTTGGAGGGTTGGCCGGGGAGCTGTTTTTT | NA | TRBV29-1 | NA | TRBJ2-2
CASSPQWVTEAFF | TGTGCCAGCAGCCCCCAGTGGGTTACTGAAGCTTTCTTT | NA | TRBV7-9 | NA | TRBJ1-1
CASRLTSGSGTDTQYF | TGTGCCAGCAGACTGACTAGCGGGAGTGGCACAGATACGCAGTATTTT | TRBD2 | TRBV7-9 | NA | TRBJ2-3
CASSLWGTSGKNEQFF | TGTGCCAGCAGCTTATGGGGGACTAGCGGGAAGAATGAGCAGTTCTTC | TRBD2 | TRBV7-8 | NA | TRBJ2-1
CASSPRGGQGADTQYF | TGTGCCAGCAGCCCGAGGGGGGGACAGGGAGCAGATACGCAGTATTTT | TRBD1 | TRBV9 | NA | TRBJ2-3
CASGETSGKETQYF | TGTGCTAGTGGTGAGACTAGCGGAAAAGAGACCCAGTACTTC | TRBD2 | TRBV12-5 | NA | TRBJ2-5
CASSLALEVYNEQFF | TGTGCCAGCAGCTTAGCCCTAGAAGTTTACAATGAGCAGTTCTTC | NA | TRBV7-9 | NA | TRBJ2-1
CASISASGTTREQFF | TGTGCCAGCATCTCGGCTAGCGGGACAACAAGGGAGCAGTTCTTC | TRBD2 | TRBV7-9 | NA | TRBJ2-1
CASSPLGTGTGVGEQYF | TGTGCCAGCAGTCCCCTTGGGACAGGGACCGGGGTGGGGGAGCAGTACTTC | TRBD1 | TRBV28 | few | TRBJ2-7
CASSPGQLNTEAFF | TGTGCCAGCAGCCCGGGACAGCTGAACACTGAAGCTTTCTTT | TRBD1 | TRBV7-9 | NA | TRBJ1-1
CASSQPGSTYEQYF | TGTGCCAGCAGCCAACCGGGCAGTACCTACGAGCAGTACTTC | NA | TRBV4-2 | NA | TRBJ2-7
CASSNLDAETQYF | TGTGCCAGTAGTAACTTGGACGCAGAGACCCAGTACTTC | NA | TRBV19 | NA | TRBJ2-5
CASSFGGLAGGGEQFF | TGTGCCAGCAGCTTTGGAGGACTAGCGGGAGGGGGTGAGCAGTTCTTC | TRBD2 | TRBV7-3 | NA | TRBJ2-1
CASTYITEAFF | TGTGCCAGCACTTACATCACTGAAGCTTTCTTT | NA | TRBV6-9 | NA | TRBJ1-1
CAWGPGQGVDTQYF | TGTGCCTGGGGACCGGGACAGGGGGTAGATACGCAGTATTTT | TRBD1 | TRBV30 | NA | TRBJ2-3
CASSLALTDTQYF | TGTGCCAGCAGCTTAGCGCTCACAGATACGCAGTATTTT | NA | TRBV7-2 | NA | TRBJ2-3
CASRPQTGMNEQYF | TGTGCCAGCAGACCCCAGACAGGGATGAACGAGCAGTACTTC | TRBD1 | TRBV28 | NA | TRBJ2-7